The next 10 T cell receptor beta chains were all read from a single sample in a study of response to subunit inactivated influenza vaccine. Each CDR3 protein is one row after TCRdb ran MiXCR on the RT-PCR reads. The profile shows over 400,000 distinct CDR3 sequences, over 10% of them singletons. This specimen was PBMCs from blood, taken about 40 days after vaccination. These receptor sequences come from a man in his forties or fifties who received an inactivated influenza vaccine.

This clonotype came up a few times. The chain recombines TRBV6-2 or TRBV6-3 with TRBJ1-5, with unresolved D. Germline CDR1 reads MNHEY; CDR2 reads SVGEGT. V shed 0 bases and J shed 1 base, with 7 bases lying between them. The CDR3 covers 15 residues. CDR3 residues: CASSYSFASNQPQHF. CDR3 nucleotide sequence: TGTGCCAGCAGTTACTCGTTTGCAAGCAATCAGCCCCAGCATTTT.

As DNA, the CDR3 is TGCGCCAGCAGCCAGCCCTGGACAGGGAACTACGAGCAGTACTTC. Its protein is CASSQPWTGNYEQYF. The V call is TRBV4-1, the J call TRBJ2-7; 8 positions agree with TRBD1. This CDR3 is built from 15 residues. CDR1 and CDR2 (germline): MGHRA, YSYEKL. Trimming at V came to 3 bases and at J to 3 bases, leaving 7 bases not matched to a gene.

This clonotype has a count of ten or more. The chain is built from TRBV12-3 or TRBV12-4 and TRBJ2-1, with TRBD1 matching 7 bases. CDR3 length: 14 amino acids. Trimming cost V 7 bases and J 2 bases; bases outside gene matches: 5. The chain's CDR3 is CASTEGAAYNEQFF. The CDR3 DNA follows: TGTGCCAGCACCGAGGGGGCAGCCTACAATGAGCAGTTCTTC.

This clonotype came up many times. J is TRBJ2-2 and V is TRBV6-5; D might be TRBD1 (6 bases). Deletions cut 2 bases from V and 6 bases from J, with 10 bases between. Germline V gene data show CDR1 as MNHEY and CDR2 as SVGAGI. There are 14 residues in the CDR3. CDR3 in DNA: TGTGCCAGCAGTTACGGGGGCTGGTCCGGGGAGCTGTTTTTT. It is translated as CASSYGGWSGELFF.

This clonotype has just a few counts. The rearrangement uses TRBV19 and TRBJ2-7, with D perhaps TRBD1 (6 bases). The length of the CDR3 is 15 residues. The germline V and J ends were trimmed by 6 bases and 0 bases, with 15 bases remaining between them. In germline, CDR1 is LNHDA, CDR2 SQIVND (reference sequence). CDR3 sequence reads: CASRPSDSLSYEQYF. CDR3 DNA sequence: TGTGCCAGTAGACCCTCGGACAGTCTCTCCTACGAGCAGTACTTC.

The table lists this clonotype with a few counts. This chain uses TRBV12-3 or TRBV12-4 with TRBJ1-2, with D unclear. Trimming took off 7 bases at V and 7 bases at J, with 19 bases between the two ends. This CDR3 is built from 14 residues. This chain's CDR3 is CASTKGGVWGGYTF. The CDR3 nucleotides read TGTGCCAGCACCAAAGGAGGCGTTTGGGGTGGCTACACCTTC.

The chain is built from TRBV20-1 and TRBJ2-4, with 8 positions matching TRBD2. Germline assignment: CDR1 DFQATT and CDR2 SNEGSKA (reference sequence). The CDR3 length is 20 residues. V was clipped by 5 bases and J by 0 bases; unmatched bases: 21. Here the CDR3 DNA reads TGCAGTGCTTCGTCTCCTGTTAGCGGGGAATACCCTATAGCCAAAAACATTCAGTACTTC. This translates into CSASSPVSGEYPIAKNIQYF.

The chain links TRBV9 to TRBJ1-1; D is uncertain. The CDR3 is made up of 13 amino acids. From germline, CDR1 is SGDLS and CDR2 YYNGEE. Trimming removed 5 bases at V and 1 base at J, with 9 bases between. CDR3 in DNA: TGTGCCAGCAGTAGGTTCCAGAACACTGAAGCTTTCTTT. Translated: CASSRFQNTEAFF. Filled out from reference TRBV9 and TRBJ1-1, the complete variable domain reads DSGVTQTPKHLITATGQRVTLRCSPRSGDLSVYWYQQSLDQGLQFLIQYYNGEERAKGNILERFSAQQFPDLHSELNLSSLELGDSALYFCASSRFQNTEAFFGQGTRLTVV.

DNA for the CDR3: TGTGCCAGTAGTATTCTGGGAACATATAGCAATCAGCCCCAGCATTTT. Its translation: CASSILGTYSNQPQHF. The chain joins TRBV19 to TRBJ1-5; D remains ambiguous. The CDR3 is 16 residues long. V dropped 3 bases and J dropped 0 bases, with 12 bases sitting between them. Germline V gives CDR1 LNHDA, CDR2 SQIVND (reference sequence).

This clonotype turned up a few times. J is TRBJ2-2 and V is TRBV3-1; 12 bases are shared with TRBD2. This CDR3 has 16 residues. Germline V gene sequence: CDR1 LGHDT, CDR2 YNNKEL (reference sequence). V lost 4 bases and J lost 5; bases outside the gene matches: 5. The CDR3 loop reads CASSLRLAGATGELFF. As DNA, the CDR3 is TGTGCCAGCAGCCTAAGACTAGCGGGGGCTACCGGGGAGCTGTTTTTT.